This T cell receptor beta chain was recorded in a study of blood T cell repertoires in COVID-19 (dated by TCRdb to 2020 to 2022). Context from the whole study: Collaborator samples came from the United States, Italy and Spain and covered acute and convalescent phases of COVID-19. Subjects who had been exposed to COVID-19, were actively infected with it, or had recovered from it provided the deeply sampled blood TCRbeta repertoires that made up the dataset. The repertoires were released in a freely available public database meant as a resource for research on the immune response to SARS-CoV-2. The samples were drawn from the first 160 participants of the ongoing ImmuneRACE study and from 1,254 subjects provided by 6 global collaborators. The material from the prospective study consisted of cDNA or gDNA derived from T cells, B-cell-depleted T cells, or PBMCs. The sample metadata nearly always contained a de-identified subject ID, COVID-19 status, age in years and sex. Where HLA class I and class II types were available, the types were taken from metadata supplied by the sample provider, not from assay-based typing.

Beyond this particular receptor, the publication reports: The amount of clinical and demographic metadata varied by source and participant and was provided uncurated.

About this clone itself: What this receptor recognizes is not known. No quality values exist for individual bases; no much larger clone is one base distant.

V loses 0 bases, J loses 6 bases, and the germline ends lie 9 bases apart. According to the germline V gene, CDR1 reads SGDLS and CDR2 reads YYNGEE. From its cysteine to its phenylalanine, the CDR3 spans 13 amino acids. Only CDR3 DNA is held: 39 bases, read in frame from base 1. In Seattle, one collaborating source enrolled patients while the infection was active and tracked those patients longitudinally over the course of disease. Collaborating institutions collected whole blood in K2EDTA tubes following their own protocols. For TCRbeta analysis, collaborators shipped samples as frozen whole blood, isolated PBMCs, or DNA extracted from either of those sample types. TCRbeta CDR3 regions were amplified from genomic DNA using the immunoSEQ Assay, a bias-controlled multiplex PCR. The authors processed their data as follows. Nucleated cell counts per sample were estimated from amplification of reference gene primers within the assay. To quantify the absolute abundance of each unique TCRbeta CDR3 rearrangement, sequence reads were collapsed and filtered. For each sample, productive Simpson clonality was calculated by taking the square root of Simpson's diversity index across productive rearrangements. This is the immuneACCESS table as TCRdb keeps it, with only in-frame sequences that have V and J called. A part of the clones is gone; compared with another copy, unresolved V genes explain less than half, and the rest is unexplained. That table furnishes V, J and clone size, whereas the DNA furnished D and trimming. The sample profile shows under 200,000 clones; around 75% of them were found once. The ten largest clones capture over 5% of the sample.

Recombination linked TRBV9 to TRBJ1-2; TRBD1 is a possible D gene, resting on 6 matching bases. Sequences were obtained from peripheral blood. The clonotype comes from a woman aged 35 to 49 with COVID-19, enrolled during active disease. The CDR3: CASSVGAGDGYTF. The bases read TGTGCCAGCAGCGTAGGTGCAGGGGATGGCTACACCTTC. Reference TRBV9 and TRBJ1-2 genes cover what lies past the CDR3, so the full variable domain is DSGVTQTPKHLITATGQRVTLRCSPRSGDLSVYWYQQSLDQGLQFLIQYYNGEERAKGNILERFSAQQFPDLHSELNLSSLELGDSALYFCASSVGAGDGYTFGSGTRLTVV.